The source of this T cell receptor beta chain is a study of cytomegalovirus exposure and HLA in healthy donors. Germline-derived CDR1 and CDR2 are MGHRA and YSYEKL. Trimming took off 3 bases at V and 6 bases at J, with 14 bases between the two ends. This CDR3 spans 14 amino acids. PCR primers comprised 60 Vbeta and 13 Jbeta primers. TCRdb's copy holds only in-frame clones and misses some; the assay was immunoSEQ multiplex PCR. The table records 120,000 or so clones, 15% of them present only once. The sequence was collected from a woman between 18 and 30 years old in good health and CMV-seronegative. The chain combines TRBV4-1 with TRBJ1-1; tentatively, D is TRBD1 (6 bases). Source material: PBMCs. CDR3 region: CASSQADRTPEAFF. The CDR3 DNA reads TGCGCCAGCAGCCAGGCCGACAGGACCCCTGAAGCTTTCTTT.